One and the same sample provided the 11 T cell receptor beta chains below, sequenced in a study of CD8+ T cells in alopecia areata. RNA, once extracted, was reverse transcribed into cDNA for use as the sequencing template. Produced via immunoSEQ multiplex PCR; TCRdb's table is partial and in-frame only. The sample shows approximately 120,000 clones, approximately 60% of them seen only once. Treatment indicated: oral pan-JAK inhibitor, 5-10 mg twice daily. The sample in question was CD4+ T cells sorted from blood, obtained at week 4, from a patient treated with tofacitinib. Every receptor here comes from a human donor with alopecia areata.

The chain combines TRBV28 with TRBJ1-5; D is uncertain. Looked up from germline, CDR1 is MDHEN and CDR2 is SYDVKM. V lost 4 bases to trimming and J lost 3 bases, with 13 bases between them. This CDR3 is built from 15 residues. The CDR3 here is CASSSNGVANQPQHF. In DNA form, the CDR3 reads TGTGCCAGCAGTTCAAACGGGGTAGCCAATCAGCCCCAGCATTTT.

This clone appeared once. This chain joins TRBV7-7 and TRBJ1-4, with D perhaps TRBD1 (5 bases). Trimming took 3 bases from V and 0 from J, leaving 8 bases between them. This CDR3 is built from 15 residues. Germline lookup yields CDR1 SSHAT and CDR2 FNYEAQ (reference sequence). CDR3 protein: CASSFTQATNEKLFF. As DNA, the CDR3 is TGTGCCAGCAGCTTTACACAGGCAACTAATGAAAAACTGTTTTTT.

V is TRBV29-1 and J is TRBJ1-1, with D hard to call. Germline loops: CDR1 SQVTM, CDR2 ANQGSEA. V dropped 5 bases and J dropped 2 bases, with 6 bases sitting between them. The CDR3 runs 11 residues. Here the CDR3 DNA reads TGCAGCGTTAACCCTAACACTGAAGCTTTCTTT. It is translated as CSVNPNTEAFF.

V gene TRBV13 combines with J gene TRBJ1-1, with 7 bases matching TRBD1. The CDR3 runs to 17 residues. With V trimmed by 5 bases and J by 0 bases, 12 bases remained unmatched. Germline CDR1 and CDR2: PRHDT and FYEKMQ (reference sequence). CDR3 bases: TGTGCCAGCAGCCCCCCGGGACAGCGACCGCTGAACACTGAAGCTTTCTTT. Translating gives CASSPPGQRPLNTEAFF.

This clone was picked up a small number of times. The V call is TRBV9, the J call TRBJ1-2, with TRBD1 matching over 7 bases. The germline V gene encodes CDR1 SGDLS and CDR2 YYNGEE. V trimming: 0 bases; J trimming: 3 bases; junction bases outside the gene matches: 5. The CDR3 is 15 amino acids. CDR3 nucleotides: TGTGCCAGCAGCGTAGAGCCTCAGGGGGACTATGGCTACACCTTC. Protein product: CASSVEPQGDYGYTF.

V is TRBV4-1 and J is TRBJ2-3, with D perhaps matching TRBD1 (5 bases). The V end was cut by 5 bases, the J end by 7 bases, with 13 bases between. Germline V gives CDR1 MGHRA, CDR2 YSYEKL. The CDR3 consists of 13 residues. In DNA form, the CDR3 reads TGCGCCAGCAGCGCTTGGTCAGGGAATACGCAGTATTTT. It specifies CASSAWSGNTQYF.

The chain employs TRBV9 and TRBJ1-1; D is perhaps TRBD1 (6 bases). Germline-derived CDR1 and CDR2 are SGDLS and YYNGEE. V was trimmed by 4 bases and J by 1 base, leaving 14 bases between them. The CDR3 is 15 residues long. CDR3 in amino acids: CASSTTPGANTEAFF. The CDR3 DNA reads as TGTGCCAGCAGCACTACTCCGGGGGCGAACACTGAAGCTTTCTTT.

This chain joins TRBV18 and TRBJ1-2; 8 bases align to TRBD1. Per germline, CDR1 KGHSH and CDR2 LQKENI. The CDR3 covers 17 residues. The J segment lost 0 bases and the V segment lost 3 bases, leaving 9 bases of the junction unmatched. The CDR3 region is CASSPGTGTGTNYGYTF. Here the CDR3 DNA reads TGTGCCAGCTCACCGGGGACCGGGACAGGAACTAACTATGGCTACACCTTC.

This chain links TRBV7-9 with TRBJ2-7; 9 bases match TRBD1. Germline V CDR1 and CDR2: SEHNR, FQNEAQ (reference sequence). V lost 5 bases to trimming and J lost 5 bases; unmatched junction nucleotides: 7. CDR3 length: 14 residues. DNA of the CDR3: TGTGCCAGCAGCGCGGGACAGGGAGTGAACGAGCAGTACTTC. Translated, it gives CASSAGQGVNEQYF.

This clone was counted between two and nine times. The rearrangement links TRBV29-1 to TRBJ2-1, with 8 bases fitting TRBD2. CDR3 size: 12 residues. Per germline, CDR1 SQVTM and CDR2 ANQGSEA. V was pared by 7 bases and J by 9 bases, with 8 bases of the junction left unmatched. CDR3 residues: CSAGGAGAEQFF. The CDR3 DNA reads TGCAGCGCCGGGGGGGCAGGCGCTGAGCAGTTCTTC.

This rearrangement joins TRBV7-2 to TRBJ1-1; D gene unclear. V lost 5 bases and J lost 5, with 9 bases in between. Germline loops: CDR1 SGHTA, CDR2 FQGNSA. This CDR3 comprises 12 residues. For the CDR3, the DNA is TGTGCCAGCAGCCTCCGGACGACTGAAGCTTTCTTT. Translating gives CASSLRTTEAFF.